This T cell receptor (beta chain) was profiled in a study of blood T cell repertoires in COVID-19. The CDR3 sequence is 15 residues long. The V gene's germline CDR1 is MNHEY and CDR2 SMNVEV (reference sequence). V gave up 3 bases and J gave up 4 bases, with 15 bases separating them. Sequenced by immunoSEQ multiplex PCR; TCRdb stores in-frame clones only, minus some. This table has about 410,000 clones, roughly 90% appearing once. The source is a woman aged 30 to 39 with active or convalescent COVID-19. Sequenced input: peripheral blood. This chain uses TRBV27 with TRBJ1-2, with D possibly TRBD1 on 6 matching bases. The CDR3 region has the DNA TGTGCCAGCAGTTTCTTGCCGACAGGTGCCTATGGCTACACCTTC. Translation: CASSFLPTGAYGYTF.